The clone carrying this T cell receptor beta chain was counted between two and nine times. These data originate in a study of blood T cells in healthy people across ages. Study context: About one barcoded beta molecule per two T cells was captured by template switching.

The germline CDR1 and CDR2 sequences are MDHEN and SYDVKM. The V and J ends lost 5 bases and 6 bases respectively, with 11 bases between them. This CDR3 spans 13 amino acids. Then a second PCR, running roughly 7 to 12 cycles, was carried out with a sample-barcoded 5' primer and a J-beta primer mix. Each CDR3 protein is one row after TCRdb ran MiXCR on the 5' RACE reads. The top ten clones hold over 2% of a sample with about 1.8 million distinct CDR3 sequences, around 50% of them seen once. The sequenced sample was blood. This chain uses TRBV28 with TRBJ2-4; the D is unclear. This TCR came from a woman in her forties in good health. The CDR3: CASSLTDRNIQYF. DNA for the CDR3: TGTGCCAGCAGTCTGACGGATAGAAACATTCAGTACTTC.